Listed below are T cell receptor beta chains from one sample, sequenced in a study of human versus mouse CDR3 diversity and MHC coevolution. Measured with immunoSEQ multiplex PCR; TCRdb has only the in-frame clones, and not every one. The profile shows 50,000 to 70,000 clones, just under 95% of them singletons. The sequenced material came from naive CD4+ T cells from blood. These receptors all come from a person aged 55 to 75 in good health. CDR3s include the opening cysteine and the closing phenylalanine or tryptophan. The order of the fields is V gene, CDR3 length, J gene, CDR3 protein.

V gene: TRBV7-2; CDR3 length: 17; J gene: NA; CDR3 protein: CASSLGAPGQGQETQYF
V gene: TRBV20-1; CDR3 length: 11; J gene: TRBJ1-1; CDR3 protein: CSARRDTEAFF
V gene: TRBV9; CDR3 length: 17; J gene: TRBJ2-3; CDR3 protein: CASSVGLAGRSTDTQYF
V gene: TRBV7-3; CDR3 length: 16; J gene: TRBJ2-1; CDR3 protein: CASSLTAGPSYNEQFF
V gene: TRBV9; CDR3 length: 17; J gene: TRBJ2-3; CDR3 protein: CASSPSQGVRVTDTQYF
V gene: TRBV10-1; CDR3 length: 16; J gene: TRBJ2-2; CDR3 protein: CASSESASVNTGELFF
V gene: TRBV5-1; CDR3 length: 14; J gene: TRBJ2-3; CDR3 protein: CASSSLAVTDTQYF
V gene: TRBV10-3; CDR3 length: 13; J gene: TRBJ1-5; CDR3 protein: CAINNAVDQPQHF
V gene: TRBV7-3; CDR3 length: 15; J gene: TRBJ2-7; CDR3 protein: CASSLMGQGWNEQYF
V gene: TRBV19; CDR3 length: 13; J gene: TRBJ2-1; CDR3 protein: CASSINGRDEQFF
V gene: TRBV18; CDR3 length: 18; J gene: TRBJ2-2; CDR3 protein: CASSPRPLQGSNTGELFF
V gene: TRBV5-4; CDR3 length: 15; J gene: TRBJ2-1; CDR3 protein: CASSSGTSGRNEQFF
V gene: TRBV6-5; CDR3 length: 12; J gene: TRBJ1-2; CDR3 protein: CATRTGVYGYTF
V gene: TRBV18; CDR3 length: 17; J gene: TRBJ1-4; CDR3 protein: CASSVRGLEATNEKLFF
V gene: TRBV5-6; CDR3 length: 17; J gene: TRBJ2-5; CDR3 protein: CASSLRIAERRQETQYF
V gene: TRBV19; CDR3 length: 15; J gene: TRBJ2-3; CDR3 protein: CASSIGAGNTDTQYF
V gene: TRBV11-2; CDR3 length: 16; J gene: TRBJ1-1; CDR3 protein: CASSSRRDRGNTEAFF
V gene: TRBV5-1; CDR3 length: 14; J gene: TRBJ1-6; CDR3 protein: CASSIGQGESPLHF
V gene: TRBV7-7; CDR3 length: 13; J gene: TRBJ2-7; CDR3 protein: CASSLAEGYEQYF
V gene: TRBV21-1; CDR3 length: 15; J gene: TRBJ2-7; CDR3 protein: CASSRRTSGSYEQYF
V gene: TRBV2; CDR3 length: 13; J gene: TRBJ2-2; CDR3 protein: CATTGDGTGELFF
V gene: TRBV10-1; CDR3 length: 19; J gene: TRBJ1-6; CDR3 protein: CASSESDNSTGTGMIPLHF
V gene: TRBV11-3; CDR3 length: 16; J gene: TRBJ2-7; CDR3 protein: CASSLVGTGVAYEQYF
V gene: TRBV30; CDR3 length: 15; J gene: TRBJ2-3; CDR3 protein: CAWSRLAGGTDTQYF
V gene: TRBV6-6; CDR3 length: 11; J gene: TRBJ1-2; CDR3 protein: CASSQGSGYTF
V gene: TRBV18; CDR3 length: 13; J gene: TRBJ2-1; CDR3 protein: CASSPDPDREQFF
V gene: TRBV6-5; CDR3 length: 15; J gene: TRBJ1-6; CDR3 protein: CASSPLGQGNSPLHF
V gene: TRBV5-1; CDR3 length: 19; J gene: TRBJ2-2; CDR3 protein: CASSLRLAGGDSGTGELFF
V gene: TRBV5-1; CDR3 length: 16; J gene: TRBJ2-7; CDR3 protein: CASSLDDRAGSYEQYF
V gene: TRBV4-2; CDR3 length: 15; J gene: TRBJ1-2; CDR3 protein: CASSQGRQGAYGYTF
V gene: TRBV6-5; CDR3 length: 14; J gene: TRBJ2-5; CDR3 protein: CASSPRGAEETQYF
V gene: TRBV7-8; CDR3 length: 15; J gene: TRBJ1-3; CDR3 protein: CASMPRGLNGNTIYF
V gene: TRBV29-1; CDR3 length: 14; J gene: TRBJ2-1; CDR3 protein: CSASGTSGSNEQFF
V gene: TRBV29-1; CDR3 length: 14; J gene: TRBJ2-7; CDR3 protein: CSVAEFGGLSEQYF
V gene: TRBV9; CDR3 length: 15; J gene: TRBJ1-1; CDR3 protein: CASSALADSNTEAFF
V gene: TRBV5-4; CDR3 length: 14; J gene: TRBJ2-5; CDR3 protein: CASSNAGGQETQYF
V gene: TRBV5-8; CDR3 length: 14; J gene: TRBJ1-5; CDR3 protein: CASSVGQGNQPQHF
V gene: TRBV11-2; CDR3 length: 15; J gene: TRBJ2-1; CDR3 protein: CASSLKAERHNEQFF
V gene: TRBV9; CDR3 length: 16; J gene: TRBJ2-5; CDR3 protein: CASSVVGSGSAETQYF
V gene: TRBV5-6; CDR3 length: 17; J gene: TRBJ2-3; CDR3 protein: CASSLAAGQHRTDTQYF
V gene: TRBV9; CDR3 length: 15; J gene: TRBJ1-1; CDR3 protein: CASSVVRQMNTEAFF
V gene: TRBV6-6; CDR3 length: 13; J gene: TRBJ2-5; CDR3 protein: CASSRLLTETQYF
V gene: TRBV10-3; CDR3 length: 18; J gene: TRBJ2-7; CDR3 protein: CAIPGCAGEGLSSYEQYF
V gene: TRBV19; CDR3 length: 16; J gene: TRBJ2-1; CDR3 protein: CASSKPGLAGDNEQFF
V gene: TRBV6-6; CDR3 length: 15; J gene: TRBJ2-1; CDR3 protein: CASGGGTSLGGEQFF
V gene: TRBV19; CDR3 length: 16; J gene: TRBJ2-7; CDR3 protein: CASSIVQGVKKGEQYF
V gene: TRBV6-4; CDR3 length: 13; J gene: TRBJ2-5; CDR3 protein: CASSRTSGETQYF
V gene: TRBV4-1; CDR3 length: 16; J gene: TRBJ1-2; CDR3 protein: CASRRQGANLRNGYTF
V gene: TRBV7-2; CDR3 length: 14; J gene: TRBJ2-3; CDR3 protein: CASSLRAETDTQYF
V gene: TRBV10-1; CDR3 length: 15; J gene: TRBJ1-5; CDR3 protein: CASSTYQGRNQPQHF
V gene: TRBV25-1; CDR3 length: 14; J gene: TRBJ1-4; CDR3 protein: CASSERDSSEKLFF
V gene: TRBV9; CDR3 length: 14; J gene: TRBJ2-5; CDR3 protein: CASSPDRGGETQYF
V gene: TRBV7-3; CDR3 length: 15; J gene: TRBJ1-1; CDR3 protein: CASSLGGPPNTEAFF